A single sample gave rise to the 15 T cell receptor beta chains below, sequenced in a study of blood T cell repertoires in COVID-19. Some clones are missing from TCRdb's copy, which holds only in-frame ones; the method was immunoSEQ multiplex PCR. The data contain 90,000 to 120,000 clones, around 89% of them singletons. Sample: peripheral blood. These receptor sequences come from a man aged 35-49 years with active or convalescent COVID-19.

This chain links TRBV4-3 with TRBJ1-3; 7 nucleotides align to TRBD1. Trimming took 4 bases from V and 0 from J; bases not matched to a gene: 6. This CDR3 has 16 amino acids. The V gene's germline CDR1 is LGHNA and CDR2 YSLEER. The CDR3 DNA follows: TGCGCCAGCAGCCCGGAAGGGACAGTCTCTGGAAACACCATATATTTT. It is translated as CASSPEGTVSGNTIYF.

The chain joins TRBV18 to TRBJ1-3; no firm D call. This CDR3 spans 15 amino acids. V gave up 6 bases and J gave up 0 bases, with 12 bases separating them. CDR1 is KGHSH, CDR2 LQKENI, per germline. The CDR3 is CASSQSIFSGNTIYF. The CDR3 DNA is TGTGCCAGCTCCCAAAGCATATTCTCTGGAAACACCATATATTTT. The entire variable domain, with the rest obtained from reference TRBV18 and TRBJ1-3, is as follows: NAGVMQNPRHLVRRRGQEARLRCSPMKGHSHVYWYRQLPEEGLKFMVYLQKENIIDESGMPKERFSAEFPKEGPSILRIQQVVRGDSAAYFCASSQSIFSGNTIYFGEGSWLTVV.

Here the CDR3 reads CASGQGLVSNQPQHF. CDR3 DNA: TGTGCCAGTGGACAGGGGTTAGTGAGCAATCAGCCCCAGCATTTT. The chain combines TRBV2 with TRBJ1-5; 9 nucleotides agree with TRBD1. The CDR3 is made up of 15 amino acids. V lost 9 bases, J lost 1 base, and 7 bases stayed unmatched. Germline lookup yields CDR1 SNHLY and CDR2 FYNNEI. Looking up the rest from reference TRBV2 and TRBJ1-5 gives the full variable domain: EPEVTQTPSHQVTQMGQEVILRCVPISNHLYFYWYRQILGQKVEFLVSFYNNEISEKSEIFDDQFSVERPDGSNFTLKIRSTKLEDSAMYFCASGQGLVSNQPQHFGDGTRLSIL.

This clone appeared a single time. The gene calls are TRBV28 and TRBJ1-2; 9 bases are shared with TRBD1. This CDR3 is built from 14 residues. Germline CDR1 MDHEN, CDR2 SYDVKM. The junction had 4 bases not matched to a gene; V was cut back by 2 bases and J by 6 bases. CDR3 DNA: TGTGCCAGCAGTTTAGCCGGGACAGGGAATGGCTACACCTTC. Translating gives CASSLAGTGNGYTF.

CDR3 region: CASSLRFNTGELFF. The CDR3 nucleotides read TGTGCCAGCAGCCTAAGATTCAACACCGGGGAGCTGTTTTTT. V is TRBV7-2 and J is TRBJ2-2; D is unresolved. Per germline, CDR1 SGHTA and CDR2 FQGNSA. Trimming removed 5 bases from V and 2 bases from J, with 9 bases in between. CDR3 length equals 14 residues.

The chain links TRBV2 to TRBJ1-3; D gene unclear. Germline V gene sequence: CDR1 SNHLY, CDR2 FYNNEI. Trimming removed 6 bases from V and 3 bases from J, with 15 bases in between. The CDR3 is made up of 15 amino acids. CDR3 amino acids: CASSPTLGLGNTIYF. CDR3 in DNA: TGTGCCAGCAGCCCCACCCTCGGACTTGGAAACACCATATATTTT.

The gene calls are TRBV5-1 and TRBJ2-5, with TRBD2 matching over 9 bases. V lost 0 bases to trimming and J lost 5 bases; unmatched junction nucleotides: 2. The germline CDR1 and CDR2 sequences are SGHRS and YFSETQ. The CDR3 covers 14 residues. The CDR3 DNA reads as TGCGCCAGCAGCTTGGATCTAGCGGGGGAGACCCAGTACTTC. It yields the protein CASSLDLAGETQYF.

Only a few counts were recorded for this clone. V gene TRBV19 combines with J gene TRBJ2-5; D perhaps matches TRBD2 (5 bases). Deletions cut 4 bases from V and 0 bases from J, with 9 bases between. Per germline, CDR1 LNHDA and CDR2 SQIVND (reference sequence). The CDR3 runs 14 residues. CDR3 region: CASSTPGYQETQYF. CDR3 DNA: TGTGCCAGTAGTACCCCGGGGTACCAAGAGACCCAGTACTTC.

In this sample, this clone turned up once. The J gene is TRBJ2-6, the V gene TRBV13, with 7 bases fitting TRBD1. CDR3 length equals 15 residues. V dropped 3 bases and J dropped 2; count of bases not matched to a gene: 1. Germline lookup yields CDR1 PRHDT and CDR2 FYEKMQ (reference sequence). The CDR3: CASSFTGAGANVLTF. CDR3 sequence (DNA): TGTGCCAGCAGCTTTACAGGGGCTGGGGCCAACGTCCTGACTTTC.

This chain links TRBV2 with TRBJ1-5, with no clear D. Trimming stripped 6 bases from V and 9 bases from J, with 12 bases between. This CDR3 has 12 residues. Germline CDR1 SNHLY, CDR2 FYNNEI. The chain's CDR3 is CASRAVASPQHF. The CDR3 DNA follows: TGTGCCAGCAGGGCAGTTGCCTCGCCCCAGCATTTT.

The chain is built from TRBV7-9 and TRBJ2-5; D is perhaps TRBD1 (6 bases). The ends were cut back, 6 bases at V and 4 bases at J, with 15 bases in the middle. This CDR3 has 14 amino acids. CDR1 and CDR2 from the germline V gene are SEHNR and FQNEAQ (reference sequence). The CDR3 reads CASRSTGSSETQYF. CDR3 coding DNA: TGTGCCAGCAGATCTACAGGGTCGTCAGAGACCCAGTACTTC.

The J gene is TRBJ1-5, the V gene TRBV28, with D tentatively TRBD1 (6 bases). CDR3 length: 16 residues. Germline V CDR1 and CDR2: MDHEN, SYDVKM. V was clipped by 2 bases and J by 4 bases, with 15 bases between them. The CDR3, as DNA: TGTGCCAGCAGTTTACTACCCAGGGGAAGGAATCAGCCCCAGCATTTT. Encoded protein: CASSLLPRGRNQPQHF.

The V gene is TRBV19, the J gene TRBJ1-4, with 9 nucleotides matching TRBD1. Germline-derived CDR1 and CDR2 are LNHDA and SQIVND (reference sequence). The CDR3 is 16 amino acids. V lost 5 bases, J lost 1 base, and 5 bases stayed unmatched. CDR3 DNA sequence: TGTGCCAGTAGTCCAAGGGGACAGGGAACTAATGAAAAACTGTTTTTT. Protein sequence: CASSPRGQGTNEKLFF.

The chain carries TRBV6-5 and TRBJ1-2; D unclear. Per the germline V gene, CDR1 is MNHEY and CDR2 is SVGAGI. This CDR3 has 15 amino acids. Trimming left V 4 bases short and J 10 bases short, with 22 bases between. The CDR3 region is CASSFRGSGPVDYTF. The CDR3 region has the DNA TGTGCCAGCAGTTTTCGGGGATCCGGGCCTGTCGACTACACCTTC.

This sequence joins TRBV19 and TRBJ2-7; 8 positions agree with TRBD1. The CDR3 extends over 15 amino acids. In germline, CDR1 is LNHDA, CDR2 SQIVND (reference sequence). After removal of 6 bases from V and 0 bases from J, the junction contained 7 bases not matched to a gene. The CDR3 here is CASSWGTGGSYEQYF. CDR3 nucleotides: TGTGCCAGTAGCTGGGGGACAGGCGGCTCCTACGAGCAGTACTTC.